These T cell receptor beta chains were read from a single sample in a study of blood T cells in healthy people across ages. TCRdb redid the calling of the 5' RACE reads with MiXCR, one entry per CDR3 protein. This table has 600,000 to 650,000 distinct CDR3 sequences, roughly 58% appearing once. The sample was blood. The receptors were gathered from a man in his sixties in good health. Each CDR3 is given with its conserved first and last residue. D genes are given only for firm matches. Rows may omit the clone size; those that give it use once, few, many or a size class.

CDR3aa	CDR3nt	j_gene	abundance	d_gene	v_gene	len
CSGGITSGEMFF	TGCAGCGGGGGGATTACTAGCGGGGAGATGTTCTTC	TRBJ2-1	NA	TRBD2	TRBV29-1	12
CSVIKGGTVTYEQYF	TGCAGCGTTATAAAGGGGGGGACAGTTACCTACGAGCAGTACTTC	TRBJ2-7	few	NA	TRBV29-1	15
CASSRDRASRGQFF	TGTGCCAGCAGCAGGGACAGGGCCAGCAGAGGGCAGTTCTTC	TRBJ2-1	few	TRBD1	TRBV7-2	14
CASSVEAGRPNYGYTF	TGTGCCAGCAGCGTAGAGGCAGGGAGACCTAACTATGGCTACACCTTC	TRBJ1-2	few	NA	TRBV9	16
CSVENGGPGGYTF	TGCAGCGTTGAAAATGGGGGGCCGGGTGGCTACACCTTC	TRBJ1-2	NA	NA	TRBV29-1	13
CASSQPQKGVGQETQYF	TGTGCCAGCAGCCAACCCCAAAAGGGCGTGGGCCAAGAGACCCAGTACTTC	TRBJ2-5	NA	NA	TRBV3-1	17
CASIFTGTGGNYGYTF	TGTGCCAGCATTTTTACCGGGACAGGGGGTAACTATGGCTACACCTTC	TRBJ1-2	NA	TRBD1	TRBV12-3/TRBV12-4	16
CASSLGTVGSYEQYF	TGCGCCAGCAGCCTCGGGACAGTCGGCTCCTACGAGCAGTACTTC	TRBJ2-7	NA	TRBD1	TRBV4-1	15
CASSLRVNQETQYF	TGTGCCAGCAGCTTACGTGTGAACCAAGAGACCCAGTACTTC	TRBJ2-5	NA	NA	TRBV11-1	14
CASSRRRFYNEQFF	TGTGCCAGCAGTAGGAGGCGATTTTACAATGAGCAGTTCTTC	TRBJ2-1	few	NA	TRBV21-1	14
CASSPSNRGGTEAFF	TGTGCCAGCTCACCATCGAACAGGGGTGGAACTGAAGCTTTCTTT	TRBJ1-1	NA	TRBD1	TRBV18	15
CSAPDRGETQYF	TGCAGTGCTCCGGACAGGGGAGAGACCCAGTACTTC	TRBJ2-5	few	TRBD1	TRBV20-1	12
CASRSGSGSYEQYF	TGTGCCAGCAGATCAGGCTCGGGTTCCTACGAGCAGTACTTC	TRBJ2-7	NA	NA	TRBV7-9	14
CASSSGLAGEGEQFF	TGTGCCAGCAGCAGCGGGCTAGCGGGGGAGGGTGAGCAGTTCTTC	TRBJ2-1	NA	TRBD2	TRBV7-7	15
CASSQDLAASGRGTQYF	TGTGCCAGCAGCCAAGATTTGGCGGCTAGCGGTCGAGGTACGCAGTATTTT	TRBJ2-3	once	TRBD2	TRBV4-2	17
CASSLVVSSYEQYF	TGTGCCAGCAGTTTGGTTGTAAGCTCCTACGAGCAGTACTTC	TRBJ2-7	few	NA	TRBV12-3/TRBV12-4	14
CSVDARVTEAFF	TGCAGCGTTGATGCCAGGGTCACTGAAGCTTTCTTT	TRBJ1-1	NA	NA	TRBV29-1	12
CASSLVGGLAGALGTQYF	TGTGCCAGCAGCTTAGTAGGAGGACTAGCGGGGGCCCTTGGGACCCAGTACTTC	TRBJ2-5	NA	TRBD2	TRBV7-2	18
CASSVGQRNEQFF	TGCGCCAGCAGCGTGGGACAGCGGAATGAGCAGTTCTTC	TRBJ2-1	once	TRBD1	TRBV5-1	13
CASSYVEGANTEAFF	TGTGCCAGCAGCTATGTTGAGGGGGCGAACACTGAAGCTTTCTTT	TRBJ1-1	NA	TRBD1	TRBV5-5	15
CSAGRGGGSYGYTF	TGCAGTGCTGGCCGTGGGGGGGGCTCCTATGGCTACACCTTC	TRBJ1-2	NA	NA	TRBV20-1	14
CASSSPSGLEQYF	TGTGCCAGCAGTTCCCCCAGCGGGCTCGAGCAGTACTTC	TRBJ2-7	NA	NA	TRBV6-5	13
CASSSQGAFSYNEQYF	TGTGCCAGCAGCTCACAGGGAGCCTTCTCCTACAATGAGCAGTACTTC	TRBJ2-7	few	NA	TRBV7-2	16
CASSLLRGRQNYGYTF	TGTGCCAGCAGCTTACTGCGGGGCCGGCAAAACTATGGCTACACCTTC	TRBJ1-2	NA	NA	TRBV7-9	16
CASSLDGAPPDTQYF	TGCGCCAGCAGCTTGGATGGGGCCCCACCAGATACGCAGTATTTT	TRBJ2-3	NA	NA	TRBV5-1	15
CSVGGTGIETQYF	TGCAGCGTTGGCGGGACAGGGATCGAGACCCAGTACTTC	TRBJ2-5	many	TRBD1	TRBV29-1	13
CATRGSNYGYTF	TGTGCCACCAGGGGCTCTAACTATGGCTACACCTTC	TRBJ1-2	NA	NA	TRBV24-1	12
CAISERGTLGYTF	TGTGCCATCAGTGAGCGGGGCACTCTTGGCTACACCTTC	TRBJ1-2	NA	NA	TRBV10-3	13
CSARLLGTGVGAFF	TGCAGTGCTAGACTCCTCGGGACAGGGGTTGGAGCTTTCTTT	TRBJ1-1	NA	TRBD1	TRBV20-1	14
CSAIRDTTYEQYF	TGCAGTGCGATCCGGGACACCACCTACGAGCAGTACTTC	TRBJ2-7	NA	NA	TRBV20-1	13
CARAATGVGETQYF	TGTGCCAGGGCAGCGACGGGGGTCGGGGAGACCCAGTACTTC	TRBJ2-5	NA	NA	TRBV2	14
CASSEYGRANYGYTF	TGTGCCAGCAGTGAATATGGCAGGGCGAACTATGGCTACACCTTC	TRBJ1-2	NA	NA	TRBV25-1	15